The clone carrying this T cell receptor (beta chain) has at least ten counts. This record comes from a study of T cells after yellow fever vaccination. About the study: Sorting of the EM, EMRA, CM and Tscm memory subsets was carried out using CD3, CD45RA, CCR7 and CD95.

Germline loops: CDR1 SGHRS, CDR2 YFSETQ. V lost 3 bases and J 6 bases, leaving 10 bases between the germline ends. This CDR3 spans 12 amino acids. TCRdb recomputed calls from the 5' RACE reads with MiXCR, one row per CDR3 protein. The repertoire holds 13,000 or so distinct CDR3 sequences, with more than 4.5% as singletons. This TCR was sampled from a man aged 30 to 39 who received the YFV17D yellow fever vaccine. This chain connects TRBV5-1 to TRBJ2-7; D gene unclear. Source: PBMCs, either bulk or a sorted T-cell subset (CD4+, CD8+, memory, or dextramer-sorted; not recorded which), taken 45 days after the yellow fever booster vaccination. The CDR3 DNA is TGCGCCAGCAGCTATAACTCGGGCGAGCAGTACTTC. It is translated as CASSYNSGEQYF.